The present entry profiles one TCR beta chain with its context. The source of the sample is a study of T-cell memory formation after mild COVID-19. MiXCR, run by TCRdb on the 5' RACE reads, gives a single entry per CDR3 protein. Altogether roughly 150,000 distinct CDR3 sequences are present, over 10% being singletons, with the ten largest covering approximately 3.6%. Germline CDR1 is SEHNR and CDR2 is FQNEAQ (reference sequence). The CDR3 consists of 15 residues. The V and J ends lost 3 bases and 0 bases respectively, with 8 bases between them. The sequence derives from a man between 18 and 29 years old who had mild COVID-19 (a few samples of this study predate the infection). Cell type and time point are not known. The sample comprised PBMCs or a T cell subset sorted from them (not recorded which). The J gene is TRBJ2-2, the V gene TRBV7-9, with no clear D. CDR3 sequence reads: CASSLVGSNTGELFF. Written as DNA, the CDR3 is TGTGCCAGCAGCTTGGTGGGGTCGAACACCGGGGAGCTGTTTTTT.